This T cell receptor (beta chain) stems from a study of T cells in Graves' hyperthyroidism and ophthalmopathy. RNA transcripts were the template for amplifying TCR beta CDR3 regions. The HTBI primer set was used in a first-round RT-PCR of the TCR CDR3. TCRdb re-called the multiplex PCR reads with MiXCR, one entry per CDR3 protein. This table holds about 100,000 distinct CDR3 sequences, about 16% found once. Patients aged 18 to 65 had newly diagnosed hyperthyroidism lasting under 2 months. This clonotype was picked up many times. Sequenced: blood. This TCR was sampled from a woman between 45 and 60 years old with Graves' hyperthyroidism.

CDR3 region: CASSQQRNTEAFF. In DNA form, the CDR3 reads TGTGCCAGCAGCCAACAGAGAAACACTGAAGCTTTCTTT. J is TRBJ1-1 and V is TRBV3-1; D gene ambiguous. CDR3 length equals 13 residues. The germline V gene has CDR1 LGHDT and CDR2 YNNKEL (reference sequence). V shed 2 bases and J shed 2 bases, with 6 bases lying between them.